What follows are 14 T cell receptor beta chains derived from one specimen sequenced in a study of beta chain features in type 1 diabetes. Antigen specificity for these receptors is unknown. Since all of the isolated RNA was reverse transcribed, expressed TCRB transcripts were what got sequenced. Data came from immunoSEQ multiplex PCR; TCRdb stores just in-frame clones and leaves some out. The sample lists some 350,000 clones, roughly 9.8% seen once, with less than 0.65% in the top ten. Study results and limitations: All four CD4+ subsets from Type 1 diabetes patients carried moderately but significantly shorter TCRB CDR3s.

Material for sequencing was central memory CD4+ T cells from blood. The receptors were sampled from a man aged 30 to 45 with type 1 diabetes.

In this sample, this clone turned up a few times. The V gene is TRBV6-6, the J gene TRBJ2-7, with 8 bases identical to TRBD1. The V segment lost 10 bases and the J segment 2 bases; nucleotides outside the gene matches: 7. The CDR3 runs 13 residues. Germline-derived CDR1 and CDR2 are MNHNY and SVGAGI (reference sequence). CDR3 amino acids: CATLRDRTYEQYF. The CDR3 bases are TGTGCCACCCTCCGGGACAGGACCTACGAGCAGTACTTC.

This chain joins TRBV7-2 and TRBJ1-1; D unclear. CDR1 and CDR2 (germline): SGHTA, FQGNSA. The V end was cut by 7 bases, the J end by 1 base, with 10 bases between. The CDR3 runs to 13 residues. The CDR3 DNA reads TGTGCCAGCAACCAACGGGAGAACACTGAAGCTTTCTTT. Its translation: CASNQRENTEAFF.

The chain uses TRBV7-9 and TRBJ1-3; 7 bases are shared with TRBD1. Looked up from germline, CDR1 is SEHNR and CDR2 is FQNEAQ (reference sequence). J gave up 0 bases and V 2 bases, and 1 base lay outside the gene matches. The CDR3 consists of 15 residues. CDR3 DNA sequence: TGTGCCAGCAGCTTACGGACAGGCTCTGGAAACACCATATATTTT. This codes for CASSLRTGSGNTIYF.

In this sample, this clone turned up many times. The chain is built from TRBV28 and TRBJ1-4; 7 positions agree with TRBD1. The CDR3 consists of 15 residues. V gave up 1 base and J gave up 8 bases; unmatched junction bases: 7. The germline CDR1 and CDR2 sequences are MDHEN and SYDVKM. CDR3 DNA sequence: TGTGCCAGCAGTTTATTGTTCGACAGGGAGGAAAAACTGTTTTTT. It specifies CASSLLFDREEKLFF.

J is TRBJ2-7 and V is TRBV7-2, with D possibly TRBD1 on 6 matching bases. The CDR3 covers 11 residues. V was clipped by 6 bases and J by 5 bases, with 8 bases between them. Germline CDR1 is SGHTA and CDR2 is FQGNSA. The CDR3 DNA reads TGTGCCAGCAGGGCAGGGGACGAGCAGTACTTC. Amino acids: CASRAGDEQYF. Variable domain in full (rest from reference TRBV7-2 and TRBJ2-7): GAGVSQSPSNKVTEKGKDVELRCDPISGHTALYWYRQSLGQGLEFLIYFQGNSAPDKSGLPSDRFSAERTGGSVSTLTIQRTQQEDSAVYLCASRAGDEQYFGPGTRLTVT.

The genes are TRBV5-1 and TRBJ2-5; the D gene is possibly TRBD1 (5 bases). Trimming cost V 0 bases and J 5 bases, with 14 bases left between them. The CDR3 has 15 residues. Germline assignment: CDR1 SGHRS and CDR2 YFSETQ. CDR3 DNA: TGCGCCAGCAGCTTGGGACAGCTCGGCGGCGAGACCCAGTACTTC. This gives the protein CASSLGQLGGETQYF.

This clone occurred a few times. The rearrangement links TRBV10-2 to TRBJ1-3; the match to TRBD1 covers 7 bases. This CDR3 region has 14 residues. Germline CDR1 is WSHSY and CDR2 is SAAADI. V lost 0 bases and J lost 7; bases outside the gene matches: 3. The CDR3 nucleotides read TGCGCCAGCAGTGAGTCCGGCAGGGGGAACACCATATATTTT. Its translation is CASSESGRGNTIYF.

V and J are TRBV5-4 and TRBJ1-2, with D uncertain. V was cut by 2 bases and J by 10 bases, with 12 bases left in between. This CDR3 region has 12 residues. Germline V gives CDR1 SGHNT, CDR2 YYREEE (reference sequence). For the CDR3, the DNA is TGTGCCAGCAGCTTAGGTCGAGAGCTCTACACCTTC. As protein: CASSLGRELYTF.

This clone was seen at least ten times. The rearrangement uses TRBV5-8 and TRBJ1-1, with D unclear. The V gene lost 4 bases and the J gene lost 0 bases, with 13 bases spanning the gap. This CDR3 region has 15 residues. The V gene's germline CDR1 is SGHTS and CDR2 YDEGEE. Here the CDR3 reads CASSLRAGMNTEAFF. Written as DNA, the CDR3 is TGTGCCAGCAGCCTAAGGGCGGGGATGAACACTGAAGCTTTCTTT.

The chain combines TRBV6-5 with TRBJ2-1, with 7 bases that match TRBD1. J gave up 5 bases and V 0 bases, and 4 bases lay outside the gene matches. This CDR3 contains 15 residues. Germline lookup yields CDR1 MNHEY and CDR2 SVGAGI. CDR3 nucleotide sequence: TGTGCCAGCAGTTACTCGTGGGACAGAGACAATGAGCAGTTCTTC. Encoded protein: CASSYSWDRDNEQFF.

This clone was detected only a few times. The chain links TRBV7-6 to TRBJ1-2; D unresolved. The germline V gene encodes CDR1 SGHVS and CDR2 FNYEAQ. The length of the CDR3 is 13 residues. Between the trimmed V and J ends, which lost 5 bases and 2 bases, there was a span of 9 bases. CDR3 protein: CASSPSGNYGYTF. As DNA, the CDR3 is TGTGCCAGCAGCCCCAGCGGGAACTATGGCTACACCTTC.

This clone was detected only a few times. This chain links TRBV2 with TRBJ2-3; D is unclear. The V gene lost 5 bases and the J gene lost 6 bases, with 9 bases spanning the gap. This CDR3 has 12 residues. The germline CDR1 and CDR2 sequences are SNHLY and FYNNEI. The CDR3 region is CASSRLADTQYF. The CDR3 nucleotides read TGTGCCAGCAGTCGTTTAGCTGATACGCAGTATTTT.

V usage is TRBV2 and J usage is TRBJ2-7; D unclear. This CDR3 is 14 amino acids long. V was clipped by 3 bases and J by 2 bases, with 11 bases between them. The V gene's germline CDR1 is SNHLY and CDR2 FYNNEI. CDR3 region: CASSDGVETYEQYF. CDR3 nucleotides: TGTGCCAGCAGTGATGGGGTGGAAACCTACGAGCAGTACTTC.

The rearrangement links TRBV29-1 to TRBJ1-2, with TRBD1 matching 8 bases. The CDR3 is made up of 12 amino acids. V shed 7 bases and J 8 bases; nucleotides not matched to a gene: 9. Germline V gene sequence: CDR1 SQVTM, CDR2 ANQGSEA. CDR3 amino acids: CSARQGIWGYTF. The CDR3 bases are TGCAGCGCTCGACAGGGGATCTGGGGCTACACCTTC.